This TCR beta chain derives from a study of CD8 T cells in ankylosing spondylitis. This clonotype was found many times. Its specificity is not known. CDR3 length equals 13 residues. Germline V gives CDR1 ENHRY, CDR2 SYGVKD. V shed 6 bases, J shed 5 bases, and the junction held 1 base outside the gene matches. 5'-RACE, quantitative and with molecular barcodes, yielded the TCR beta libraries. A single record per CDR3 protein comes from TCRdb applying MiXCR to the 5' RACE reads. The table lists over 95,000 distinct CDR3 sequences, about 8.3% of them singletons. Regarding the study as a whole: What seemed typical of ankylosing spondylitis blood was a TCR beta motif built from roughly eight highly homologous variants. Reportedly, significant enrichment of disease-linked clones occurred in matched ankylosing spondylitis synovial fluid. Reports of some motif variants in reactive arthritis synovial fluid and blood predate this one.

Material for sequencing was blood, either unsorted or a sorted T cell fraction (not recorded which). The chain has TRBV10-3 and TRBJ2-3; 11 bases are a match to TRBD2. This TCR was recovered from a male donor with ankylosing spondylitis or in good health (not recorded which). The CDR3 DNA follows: TGTGCCATCAGACTAGCGGGAGAAGATACGCAGTATTTT. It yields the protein CAIRLAGEDTQYF.